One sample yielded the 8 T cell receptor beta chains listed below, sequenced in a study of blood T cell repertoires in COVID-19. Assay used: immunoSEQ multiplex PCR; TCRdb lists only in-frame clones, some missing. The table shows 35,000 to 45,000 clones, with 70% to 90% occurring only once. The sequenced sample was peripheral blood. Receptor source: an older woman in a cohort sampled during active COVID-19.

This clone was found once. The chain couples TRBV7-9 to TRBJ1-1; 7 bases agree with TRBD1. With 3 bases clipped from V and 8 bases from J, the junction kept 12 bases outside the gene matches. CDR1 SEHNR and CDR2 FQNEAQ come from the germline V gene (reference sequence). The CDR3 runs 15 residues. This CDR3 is CASSFLQGLDVEAFF. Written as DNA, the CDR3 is TGTGCCAGCAGCTTCCTACAGGGGCTGGATGTGGAAGCTTTCTTT.

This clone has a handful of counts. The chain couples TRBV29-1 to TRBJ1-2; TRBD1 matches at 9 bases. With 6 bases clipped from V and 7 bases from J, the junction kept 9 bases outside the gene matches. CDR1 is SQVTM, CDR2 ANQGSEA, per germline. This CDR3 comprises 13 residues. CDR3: CSVARGTGTGYTF. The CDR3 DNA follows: TGCAGCGTAGCCCGCGGGACAGGGACTGGCTACACCTTC.

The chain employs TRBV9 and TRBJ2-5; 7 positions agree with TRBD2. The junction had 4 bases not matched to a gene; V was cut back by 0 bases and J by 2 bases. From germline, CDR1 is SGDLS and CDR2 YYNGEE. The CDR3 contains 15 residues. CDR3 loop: CASSVALADQETQYF. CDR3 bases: TGTGCCAGCAGCGTAGCCCTAGCGGATCAAGAGACCCAGTACTTC.

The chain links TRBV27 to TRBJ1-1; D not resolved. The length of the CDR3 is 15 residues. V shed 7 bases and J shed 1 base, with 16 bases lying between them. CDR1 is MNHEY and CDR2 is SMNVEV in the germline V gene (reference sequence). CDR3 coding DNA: TGTGCCAGCACCCTCACCTGGGGAGCGAACACTGAAGCTTTCTTT. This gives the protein CASTLTWGANTEAFF.

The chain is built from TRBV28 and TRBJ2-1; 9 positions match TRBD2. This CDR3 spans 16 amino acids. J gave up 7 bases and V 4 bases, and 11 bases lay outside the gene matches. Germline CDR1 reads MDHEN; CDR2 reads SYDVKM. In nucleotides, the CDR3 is TGTGCCAGCAGTTCTGAAGGGCGGGAGGGCCGGAATGAGCAGTTCTTC. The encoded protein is CASSSEGREGRNEQFF.

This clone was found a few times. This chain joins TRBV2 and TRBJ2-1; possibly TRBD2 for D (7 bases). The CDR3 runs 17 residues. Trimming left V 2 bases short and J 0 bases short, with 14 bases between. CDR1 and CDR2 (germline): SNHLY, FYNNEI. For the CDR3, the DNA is TGTGCCAGCAGTGAAAGGGGGGGTCGGAACTCCTACAATGAGCAGTTCTTC. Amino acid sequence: CASSERGGRNSYNEQFF.

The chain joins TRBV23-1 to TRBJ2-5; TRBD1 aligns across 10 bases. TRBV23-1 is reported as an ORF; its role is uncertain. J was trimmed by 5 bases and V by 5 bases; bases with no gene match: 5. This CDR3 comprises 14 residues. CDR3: CASSGQGVFETQYF. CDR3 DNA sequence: TGCGCCAGCAGTGGACAGGGGGTGTTTGAGACCCAGTACTTC.

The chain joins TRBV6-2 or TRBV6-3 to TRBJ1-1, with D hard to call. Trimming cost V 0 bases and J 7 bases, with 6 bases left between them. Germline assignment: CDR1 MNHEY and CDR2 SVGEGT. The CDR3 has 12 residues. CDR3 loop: CASSYSTSEAFF. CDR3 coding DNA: TGTGCCAGCAGTTACTCGACTAGTGAAGCTTTCTTT.